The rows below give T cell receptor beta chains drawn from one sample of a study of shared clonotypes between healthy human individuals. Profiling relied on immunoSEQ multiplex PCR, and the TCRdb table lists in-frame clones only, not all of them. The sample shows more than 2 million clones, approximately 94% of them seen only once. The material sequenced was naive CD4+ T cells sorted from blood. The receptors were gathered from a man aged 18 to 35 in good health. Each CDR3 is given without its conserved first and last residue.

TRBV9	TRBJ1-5	ASSTGTENQPQH
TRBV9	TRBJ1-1	ASSPRVNTEAF
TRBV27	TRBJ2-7	ASSLSTSRDEQY
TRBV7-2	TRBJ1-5	ASSLFGENINQPQH
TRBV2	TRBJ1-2	ASSGGVYGYT
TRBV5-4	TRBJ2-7	ASSLGGGWTYEQY
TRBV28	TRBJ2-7	ASSGARYEQY
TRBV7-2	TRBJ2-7	ASSLGQGTAQY
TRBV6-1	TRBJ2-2	ASRGEGNTGELF
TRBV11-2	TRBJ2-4	ASGRGAAVKNIQY
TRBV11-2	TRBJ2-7	ASSLDLGGYEQY
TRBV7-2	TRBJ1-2	ASSRDRLYGYT
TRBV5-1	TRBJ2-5	ASSLESQETQY
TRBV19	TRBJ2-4	ASSPGGGGNIQY
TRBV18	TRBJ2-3	ASSRLPSGSTDTQY
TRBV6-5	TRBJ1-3	ASSQTLSTGNTIY
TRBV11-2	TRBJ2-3	ASSGFRSDTQY
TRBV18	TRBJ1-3	ASSRTGAGNTIY
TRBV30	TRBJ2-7	AWSVRGLGDEQY
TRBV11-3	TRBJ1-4	ASSLEPGGKLF
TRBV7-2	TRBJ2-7	ASSFPRNGEQY
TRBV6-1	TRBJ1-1	ASSVTENTEAF
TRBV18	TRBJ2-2	ASSPTVNTGELF
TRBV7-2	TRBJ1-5	ASSSQRSQPQH
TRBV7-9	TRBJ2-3	ASSLGTSGGTDTQY
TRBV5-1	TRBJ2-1	ASSFQGTSGRHEQF
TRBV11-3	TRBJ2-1	ASSLEGGRGEQF
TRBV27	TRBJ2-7	ASSLGTGSAEQY
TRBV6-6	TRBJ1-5	ASSQGVGNQPQH
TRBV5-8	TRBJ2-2	ASSLNGRNTGELF
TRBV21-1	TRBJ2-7	ASSKECRSSYEQY